The T cell receptor beta chain described here comes from a study of blood T cell repertoires in COVID-19. The overall study: PBMCs, B-cell-depleted T cells, or T cells were the source of the cDNA or gDNA that made up the material.

Remarks on this clone: At the DNA level, this CDR3 is encoded by other sequences in the same sample as well.

Here immunoSEQ multiplex PCR was the method, and the copy in TCRdb shows in-frame clones only, minus some. The table has some 120,000 clones, 77% seen once. CDR3 length: 15 amino acids. V lost 5 bases to trimming and J lost 1 base; unmatched junction nucleotides: 5. Germline CDR1 SGHNT, CDR2 YENEEA. This TCR was sampled from a human donor in a cohort sampled during active COVID-19. The V gene is TRBV11-3, the J gene TRBJ2-7; 10 nucleotides match TRBD2. The sequenced sample was peripheral blood. The CDR3 here is CASSSSGGRSYEQYF. The CDR3 nucleotides are TGTGCCAGCAGCAGTAGCGGGGGGCGATCCTACGAGCAGTACTTC.